The 18 T cell receptor beta chains presented below share a single source sample, sequenced in a study of T cell repertoires in cytomegalovirus infection (dated by TCRdb to the late 2010s). The treatment or condition label, read with the paper, signifies: in vitro stimulation with specific CMV peptide epitopes to enrich CMV-specific T cells. Their antigens are not known. The listed sequencing device is Illumina HiSeq 1500. The public reads were quality trimmed at Q25 with fastp and then assembled into clones with MiXCR by TCRdb, keeping productive beta chains. Rows merge per CDR3 protein into single entries with the most common DNA and genes. A total of 830,000 or so distinct CDR3 sequences appear in this sample, about 31% of them only once. Roughly an eighth of the sample rests with the top ten. The material sequenced was cultured CD8+ T cells from PBMCs, taken from culture after CMV antigen stimulation. The source is a human donor in good health (CMV status not recorded). Some clones in this sample may be carry-over from other donors' samples.

The CDR3 sequence: CASSLWDRGLDNSPLHF. The DNA for the CDR3 is TGCGCCAGCAGCTTGTGGGACAGGGGTTTAGATAATTCACCCCTCCACTTT. This chain connects TRBV5-1 to TRBJ1-6; TRBD1 matches 10 bases. The V gene end was trimmed by 1 base and the J gene end by 5 bases; junction bases not matched to a gene: 6. The CDR3 has 17 residues. Germline CDR1 is SGHRS and CDR2 is YFSETQ. The complete variable domain, with remaining parts taken from reference TRBV5-1 and TRBJ1-6, reads KAGVTQTPRYLIKTRGQQVTLSCSPISGHRSVSWYQQTPGQGLQFLFEYFSETQRNKGNFPGRFSGRQFSNSRSEMNVSTLELGDSALYLCASSLWDRGLDNSPLHFGNGTRLTVT.

V gene TRBV7-9 combines with J gene TRBJ1-1; TRBD1 is a possible D gene (6 bases). This CDR3 spans 14 amino acids. The V end was cut by 5 bases, the J end by 3 bases, with 13 bases between. Looked up from germline, CDR1 is SEHNR and CDR2 is FQNEAQ (reference sequence). CDR3 in DNA: TGTGCCAGCAGCATGGTCAGGGGAGACACTGAAGCTTTCTTT. It translates to CASSMVRGDTEAFF.

This chain joins TRBV6-6 and TRBJ2-2; 7 bases map to TRBD1. This CDR3 contains 16 residues. Germline V gives CDR1 MNHNY, CDR2 SVGAGI (reference sequence). The V segment lost 5 bases and the J segment 1 base; nucleotides outside the gene matches: 7. The CDR3 DNA reads as TGTGCCAGCAGTACGGACAGGTCGAGGAACACCGGGGAGCTGTTTTTT. As protein: CASSTDRSRNTGELFF.

This clonotype was detected a few times. This chain uses TRBV6-1 with TRBJ2-3; D remains unclear. The CDR3 runs 13 residues. With 5 bases removed from V and 1 base from J, the gap between germline ends came to 7 bases. CDR1 MNHNS and CDR2 SASEGT come from the germline V gene. CDR3 coding DNA: TGTGCCAGCAGTATCCTAGGCACAGATACGCAGTATTTT. This translates into CASSILGTDTQYF.

The genes are TRBV2 and TRBJ2-1; 10 bases fit TRBD2. The V gene end was trimmed by 7 bases and the J gene end by 10 bases; junction bases not matched to a gene: 4. The CDR3 spans 12 residues. Germline CDR1 is SNHLY and CDR2 is FYNNEI. The CDR3 nucleotides are TGTGCCAGCATACTAGCGGGGCCGGAGCAGTTCTTC. Its translation: CASILAGPEQFF.

This clonotype was seen many times. V usage is TRBV6-4 and J usage is TRBJ2-2; 11 nucleotides agree with TRBD2. V was pared by 5 bases and J by 4 bases, with 3 bases of the junction left unmatched. Germline CDR1 reads MRHNA; CDR2 reads SNTAGT. CDR3 size: 15 residues. CDR3 sequence reads: CASSLAGGFTGELFF. Written as DNA, the CDR3 is TGTGCCAGCAGTCTAGCGGGGGGATTCACCGGGGAGCTGTTTTTT.

The J gene is TRBJ1-5, the V gene TRBV6-6; the D is unclear. V was shortened by 7 bases and J by 0 bases, with 13 bases between the two germline ends. Per germline, CDR1 MNHNY and CDR2 SVGAGI (reference sequence). The CDR3 runs to 15 residues. The CDR3 sequence is CASMIEDYSNQPQHF. In DNA form, the CDR3 reads TGTGCCAGCATGATTGAAGATTATAGCAATCAGCCCCAGCATTTT.

The CDR3 DNA follows: TGTGCCAGCAGCCAAGAATACACCGGCGGAACTGAAGCTTTCTTT. Residues: CASSQEYTGGTEAFF. This chain joins TRBV3-1 and TRBJ1-1; D gene ambiguous. There are 15 residues in the CDR3. Germline CDR1 is LGHDT and CDR2 is YNNKEL (reference sequence). Trimming took off 0 bases at V and 5 bases at J, with 13 bases between the two ends. Full variable domain (rest looked up from reference TRBV3-1 and TRBJ1-1): DTAVSQTPKYLVTQMGNDKSIKCEQNLGHDTMYWYKQDSKKFLKIMFSYNNKELIINETVPNRFSPKSPDKAHLNLHINSLELGDSAVYFCASSQEYTGGTEAFFGQGTRLTVV.

This clonotype was counted ten times or more. V and J are TRBV6-5 and TRBJ2-3; D perhaps matches TRBD1 (5 bases). This CDR3 comprises 15 residues. With 0 bases removed from V and 8 bases from J, the gap between germline ends came to 15 bases. Germline V gene data show CDR1 as MNHEY and CDR2 as SVGAGI. CDR3 loop: CASSYSGQAGGTQYF. CDR3 in DNA: TGTGCCAGCAGTTACTCGGGGCAGGCCGGTGGTACGCAGTATTTT.

A few counts support this clonotype. This chain joins TRBV10-2 and TRBJ1-6; TRBD1 might be the D (5 bases). The CDR3 contains 15 residues. The germline V gene encodes CDR1 WSHSY and CDR2 SAAADI. Trimming stripped 9 bases from V and 6 bases from J, with 18 bases between. DNA of the CDR3: TGCGCCAGTTCTCAACCGGGACGGACTAATTCACCCCTCCACTTT. Encoded protein: CASSQPGRTNSPLHF.

The chain is built from TRBV14 and TRBJ2-2; a weak D match, TRBD1 (6 bases). The length of the CDR3 is 15 residues. The V and J ends lost 1 base and 2 bases respectively, with 8 bases between them. The germline CDR1 and CDR2 sequences are SGHDN and FVKESK. For the CDR3, the DNA is TGTGCCAGCAGCCAAGGGGGGCGCAACACCGGGGAGCTGTTTTTT. Translating it yields CASSQGGRNTGELFF.

This clonotype was seen only once. The chain is built from TRBV6-1 and TRBJ1-1; TRBD1 matches 9 bases. This CDR3 is 15 amino acids long. The germline gives CDR1 MNHNS, CDR2 SASEGT. Unmatched junction bases numbered 7, after V lost 5 bases and J lost 3 bases. CDR3 nucleotides: TGTGCCAGCAGTTGGTACAGGGGGCGGGACACTGAAGCTTTCTTT. Translating gives CASSWYRGRDTEAFF.

This clonotype was seen many times. This chain connects TRBV12-3 or TRBV12-4 to TRBJ2-6; TRBD1 or TRBD2 may be the D gene (5 bases each). The CDR3 spans 21 residues. Trimming took off 6 bases at V and 0 bases at J, with 27 bases between the two ends. CDR3 in DNA: TGTGCCAGCAGGTTATGGTCCCGTGCCGGGACGGAAAGCTCTGGGGCCAACGTCCTGACTTTC. It encodes CASRLWSRAGTESSGANVLTF.

As regards this clonotype: At one end, the junction sequence differs from germline, possibly due to a read error. The chain is built from TRBV27 and TRBJ2-2, with TRBD2 identical over 8 bases. This CDR3 contains 16 residues. CDR1 MNHEY and CDR2 SMNVEV come from the germline V gene (reference sequence). The CDR3 bases are TGTGCCAGCAGTTTAATTGGCGGGGGGAACACCAGGGAGCTGTTTTTT. Encoded protein: CASSLIGGGNTRELFF.

This clonotype has a single count. The chain links TRBV24-1 to TRBJ2-5; D uncertain. Germline CDR1 KGHDR, CDR2 SFDVKD. The CDR3 runs to 14 residues. Trimming cost V 0 bases and J 2 bases, with 6 bases left between them. Written as DNA, the CDR3 is TGTGCCACCAGTGATTTGCGGGTACAAGAGACCCAGTACTTC. This gives the protein CATSDLRVQETQYF.

The V call is TRBV27, the J call TRBJ1-6; 12 nucleotides align to TRBD1. The V gene's germline CDR1 is MNHEY and CDR2 SMNVEV (reference sequence). V was pared by 4 bases and J by 7 bases, with 11 bases of the junction left unmatched. This CDR3 comprises 18 residues. CDR3 loop: CASSSGQGAHGYNSPLHF. CDR3 nucleotide sequence: TGTGCCAGCAGTTCGGGACAGGGGGCCCACGGCTACAATTCACCCCTCCACTTT.

The V call is TRBV6-5, the J call TRBJ2-7; D unclear. The V end was cut by 2 bases, the J end by 3 bases, with 11 bases between. The CDR3 loop spans 14 amino acids. Germline CDR1 MNHEY, CDR2 SVGAGI. CDR3: CASSYRQVGYEQYF. The CDR3 DNA follows: TGTGCCAGCAGTTACCGGCAGGTGGGCTACGAGCAGTACTTC.

This clonotype is a singleton in its sample. The chain links TRBV15 to TRBJ2-4; possible D gene TRBD1, 5 bases. This CDR3 has 16 amino acids. Per germline, CDR1 LNHNV and CDR2 YYDKDF (reference sequence). The V gene lost 0 bases and the J gene lost 2 bases, with 11 bases spanning the gap. For the CDR3, the DNA is TGTGCCACCAGCAGAGATTTAGGGGTGTCCAAAAACATTCAGTACTTC. It translates to CATSRDLGVSKNIQYF. Using reference TRBV15 and TRBJ2-4 for the parts outside the CDR3, the full variable domain is DAMVIQNPRYQVTQFGKPVTLSCSQTLNHNVMYWYQQKSSQAPKLLFHYYDKDFNNEADTPDNFQSRRPNTSFCFLDIRSPGLGDTAMYLCATSRDLGVSKNIQYFGAGTRLSVL.